Below, 6 T cell receptor beta chains from the same sample are listed, as sequenced in a study of T cell responses to AZD1222 COVID-19 vaccine. The table came from immunoSEQ multiplex PCR; TCRdb's copy has only in-frame clones and leaves some out. The sample shows 90,000 to 110,000 clones, approximately 90% of them seen only once. Sequenced material: peripheral blood, taken on day 0 of AZD1222 vaccination. These receptors were obtained from an adult in good health.

This clone was detected only once. V gene TRBV28 combines with J gene TRBJ2-7; TRBD1 aligns across 8 bases. The CDR3 has 15 amino acids. J was trimmed by 3 bases and V by 6 bases; bases with no gene match: 10. The V gene's germline CDR1 is MDHEN and CDR2 SYDVKM. The CDR3 DNA sequence: TGTGCCAGCAGGGGTCCGGGACAGGCACTCTACGAGCAGTACTTC. It translates to CASRGPGQALYEQYF.

The chain employs TRBV29-1 and TRBJ2-1, with TRBD2 identical over 9 bases. Germline V gives CDR1 SQVTM, CDR2 ANQGSEA. V gave up 6 bases and J gave up 7 bases; unmatched junction bases: 13. The CDR3 is 15 amino acids. The CDR3 loop is CSVSYPHGLANEQFF. The DNA of the CDR3 is TGCAGCGTCTCTTACCCTCATGGACTAGCGAATGAGCAGTTCTTC.

The V call is TRBV3-1 (or the pseudogene TRBV3-2), the J call TRBJ1-5; TRBD1 might be the D (5 bases). Germline lookup yields CDR1 LGHDT and CDR2 YNNKEL (reference sequence). The CDR3 contains 15 residues. Trimming pared 1 base from V and 2 bases from J, leaving 9 bases between. The CDR3, as DNA: TGTGCCAGCAGCCAAGGGAGCAGGGGCAATCAGCCCCAGCATTTT. Its translation is CASSQGSRGNQPQHF.

V gene TRBV7-3 combines with J gene TRBJ2-3, with TRBD2 matching 9 bases. V lost 0 bases, J lost 7 bases, and 11 bases stayed unmatched. The CDR3 runs to 17 residues. Per the germline V gene, CDR1 is SGHTA and CDR2 is FQGTGA. This CDR3 reads CASSLTPGSGSPYTQYF. Written as DNA, the CDR3 is TGTGCCAGCAGCTTAACACCGGGTAGCGGGAGTCCATATACGCAGTATTTT.

The CDR3 here is CASSPRTGWETQYF. In DNA form, the CDR3 reads TGTGCCAGCAGTCCTCGGACGGGCTGGGAGACCCAGTACTTC. The chain is built from TRBV27 and TRBJ2-5; D gene uncertain. The V gene lost 5 bases and the J gene lost 5 bases, with 15 bases spanning the gap. Looked up from germline, CDR1 is MNHEY and CDR2 is SMNVEV (reference sequence). This CDR3 is built from 14 residues.

The genes are TRBV19 and TRBJ1-5; D gene ambiguous. CDR3 size: 16 residues. The germline V gene has CDR1 LNHDA and CDR2 SQIVND (reference sequence). The germline V and J ends were trimmed by 2 bases and 1 base, with 12 bases remaining between them. The CDR3 DNA reads as TGTGCCAGTAGTATAAGTCGGCAGACCAGCAATCAGCCCCAGCATTTT. This gives the protein CASSISRQTSNQPQHF. Filled out from reference TRBV19 and TRBJ1-5, the complete variable domain reads DGGITQSPKYLFRKEGQNVTLSCEQNLNHDAMYWYRQDPGQGLRLIYYSQIVNDFQKGDIAEGYSVSREKKESFPLTVTSAQKNPTAFYLCASSISRQTSNQPQHFGDGTRLSIL.